This T cell receptor beta chain was found in a study of blood T cell repertoires in COVID-19 (dated by TCRdb to 2020 to 2022). About the investigation overall: Collaborator samples came from the United States, Italy and Spain and covered acute and convalescent phases of COVID-19. The prospective study material was composed of cDNA or gDNA derived from T cells, B-cell-depleted T cells, or PBMCs. Subjects who had been exposed to COVID-19, were actively infected with it, or had recovered from it provided the deeply sampled blood TCRbeta repertoires that made up the dataset. The repertoires were released in a freely available public database meant as a resource for research on the immune response to SARS-CoV-2. The samples were drawn from the first 160 participants of the ongoing ImmuneRACE study and from more than 1,000 subjects provided by 6 global collaborators. A de-identified subject ID, COVID-19 status, age in years and sex were almost always included in the sample metadata. Where available, HLA class I and class II types were taken from metadata supplied by the sample provider and were not determined by assay-based typing.

In Seattle, one collaborating source enrolled patients while the infection was active and tracked those patients longitudinally over the course of disease. Whole blood was collected in K2EDTA tubes by collaborating institutions according to the institutions' own protocols. For TCRbeta analysis, collaborators shipped samples as frozen whole blood, isolated PBMCs, or DNA extracted from either of those sample types. TCRbeta CDR3 regions were amplified from genomic DNA by means of the immunoSEQ Assay, a bias-controlled multiplex PCR. For the original study's pipeline: Nucleated cell counts per sample were estimated from amplification of reference gene primers within the assay. To quantify the absolute abundance of each unique TCRbeta CDR3 rearrangement, sequence reads were collapsed and filtered. For each sample, productive Simpson clonality was calculated by taking the square root of Simpson's diversity index across productive rearrangements. Held by TCRdb, this immuneACCESS table contains in-frame sequences only and omits some clones. Under half of the omission traces to an unresolved V gene where checked; the cause of the rest is unknown. The D gene and trimming were derived from the DNA, and the V and J assignments and clone size from that table. The sample yields about 50,000 clones; around 82% were counted once. The ten largest clones represent over 20% of the sample.

This clone was seen a single time. The antigen it recognizes is unknown. It has no much larger one-base neighbor in the sample; base qualities were not kept. CDR3 length: 16 amino acids, cysteine to phenylalanine. Solely the CDR3 DNA is kept, with 48 bases framed from the first base. The germline V gene provides CDR1 MNHEY and CDR2 SVGAGI. Trimming costs V 0 bases and J 2 bases, and their ends lie 13 bases apart. Findings and caveats that apply to the study as a whole: The quantity of clinical and demographic metadata differed by source and by participant and was supplied without curation.

This chain joins TRBV6-5 to TRBJ1-2; the best D guess is TRBD1, with 5 bases matching. This TCR derives from an elderly woman with COVID-19, enrolled during active disease. The specimen was peripheral blood. The CDR3 protein is CASSYSDIGANYGYTF. The nucleotide sequence is given as TGTGCCAGCAGTTACTCGGACATTGGGGCGAACTATGGCTACACCTTC.